This TCR beta chain was obtained from a study of blood T cell repertoires in COVID-19. Per germline, CDR1 SEHNR and CDR2 FQNEAQ (reference sequence). The junction had 9 bases not matched to a gene; V was cut back by 10 bases and J by 9 bases. This CDR3 spans 15 amino acids. The repertoire was sequenced with immunoSEQ multiplex PCR; TCRdb's copy has only in-frame clones and lacks some. The sample includes 250,000 to 400,000 clones, around 88% of them seen just once. This chain uses TRBV7-9 with TRBJ2-1, with 16 bases identical to TRBD2. Sequencing was performed on peripheral blood. The sequence was obtained from a woman between 25 and 40 years old with COVID-19, enrolled during active disease. The CDR3 protein is CATRGLAGGTGEQFF. CDR3 DNA: TGTGCCACTAGGGGACTAGCGGGGGGGACTGGTGAGCAGTTCTTC.